One TCR beta chain is described in this entry. Its target is not known. This specimen comes from a study of cytomegalovirus exposure and HLA in healthy donors. Study results and limitations: Among TCR beta chains, those listed as cytomegalovirus-associated numbered 164.

In the PCR, 60 Vbeta and 13 Jbeta primers were used. Some clones are missing from TCRdb's copy, which holds only in-frame ones; the method was immunoSEQ multiplex PCR. This table has about 170,000 clones, approximately 79% appearing once. The germline gives CDR1 ENHRY, CDR2 SYGVKD. J was trimmed by 3 bases and V by 10 bases; bases with no gene match: 6. The CDR3 loop spans 13 amino acids. This receptor was identified in a man aged 35 to 55 in good health and CMV-seropositive. The chain links TRBV10-3 to TRBJ1-1; 9 bases are a match to TRBD1. Sequenced: PBMCs. Here the CDR3 reads CATRRQGDTEAFF. The CDR3 DNA follows: TGTGCCACCCGGCGACAGGGGGACACTGAAGCTTTCTTT.